This T cell receptor beta chain was sequenced in a study of T cell repertoires in cytomegalovirus infection. Overall study results and limits: Cumulative frequency (of public TCR beta family members) identified carriers of CMV plus the relevant HLA. Within the response measured ex vivo, HLA-C-restricted CMV-specific TCR beta clonotypes were dominant.

This clonotype was seen only a few times. The antigen remains undetermined. TCRdb reanalysed the reads using MiXCR and keeps one entry per CDR3 protein. Of more than 250,000 distinct CDR3 sequences listed, roughly 25% are singletons. This CDR3 has 15 amino acids. CDR1 is SGHNT, CDR2 YYREEE, per germline (reference sequence). The V gene end was trimmed by 5 bases and the J gene end by 2 bases; junction bases not matched to a gene: 8. The TCR sequence derives from a human donor in good health (CMV status not recorded). Some clones in this sample may be carry-over from other donors' samples. Source: cultured PBMCs, taken from culture after CMV antigen stimulation. V and J are TRBV5-4 and TRBJ2-3; TRBD1 matches at 7 bases. Written as DNA, the CDR3 is TGTGCCAGCAGACTAACAGGGGTGGTCACAGATACGCAGTATTTT. This translates into CASRLTGVVTDTQYF.